Presented here are 9 T cell receptor beta chains from one specimen sequenced in a study of CD8+ T cells in alopecia areata. Sequencing used cDNA as its template, made by extracting RNA and reverse transcribing it. Using immunoSEQ multiplex PCR, the repertoire was profiled, and TCRdb retains in-frame clones only, with some absent. The data contain 100,000 to 150,000 clones, roughly two fifths of them singletons. Sequencing used CD4+ T cells sorted from blood. The receptors here all came from a human donor with alopecia areata.

The chain joins TRBV30 to TRBJ1-2; maybe TRBD1 (6 bases). Germline assignment: CDR1 GTSNPN and CDR2 SVGIG (reference sequence). V was pared by 2 bases and J by 6 bases, with 16 bases between. The CDR3 covers 14 residues. DNA of the CDR3: TGTGCCTGGAGTAAACGGAGTGGGGGCCATGGCTACACCTTC. Translation gives CAWSKRSGGHGYTF.

This chain connects TRBV29-1 to TRBJ2-1; 8 positions match TRBD1. Per germline, CDR1 SQVTM and CDR2 ANQGSEA. Losses at the gene ends were 4 bases for V and 9 bases for J; bases not matched to a gene: 8. The CDR3 extends over 13 amino acids. The CDR3 sequence: CSVGQGASSEQFF. The CDR3 nucleotides are TGCAGCGTTGGGCAGGGGGCGTCTAGTGAGCAGTTCTTC.

This chain uses TRBV14 with TRBJ2-1, with unresolved D. This CDR3 region has 15 residues. In germline, CDR1 is SGHDN, CDR2 FVKESK. Trimming pared 3 bases from V and 0 bases from J, leaving 9 bases between. CDR3 in DNA: TGTGCCAGCAGCCACTACGGGTTCTCCTACAATGAGCAGTTCTTC. Its protein product is CASSHYGFSYNEQFF.

V is TRBV7-2 and J is TRBJ1-3; no reliable D call. This CDR3 contains 13 residues. V was pared by 5 bases and J by 4 bases, with 9 bases between. Germline V gene lookup returns CDR1 SGHTA and CDR2 FQGNSA. CDR3 residues: CASSLSAGNTIYF. DNA of the CDR3: TGTGCCAGCAGCCTCTCGGCCGGAAACACCATATATTTT.

This clone showed up just a few times. The DNA of the CDR3 is TGTTTCCCAGTTCCGATAGCCAAAAACATTCAGTACTTC. It specifies CFPVPIAKNIQYF. The chain carries TRBV2 and TRBJ2-4; D is unresolved. This CDR3 spans 13 amino acids. From germline, CDR1 is SNHLY and CDR2 FYNNEI. The full variable domain, completed using reference TRBV2 and TRBJ2-4, is EPEVTQTPSHQVTQMGQEVILRCVPISNHLYFYWYRQILGQKVEFLVSFYNNEISEKSEIFDDQFSVERPDGSNFTLKIRSTKLEDSAMYFCFPVPIAKNIQYFGAGTRLSVL.

This clone was detected a few times. V and J are TRBV29-1 and TRBJ1-2, with D possibly matching TRBD1 (5 bases). There are 13 residues in the CDR3. The ends were cut back, 3 bases at V and 4 bases at J, with 12 bases in the middle. From germline, CDR1 is SQVTM and CDR2 ANQGSEA. The CDR3 nucleotides read TGCAGCGTTGAGGGGGGTCTTGGCTATGGCTACACCTTC. Translation gives CSVEGGLGYGYTF.

The CDR3 DNA follows: TGCGCCAGCAGCCAAGATAGCCGTATTATCTATGGCTACACCTTC. Protein: CASSQDSRIIYGYTF. The V call is TRBV4-3, the J call TRBJ1-2; D unresolved. In germline, CDR1 is LGHNA, CDR2 YSLEER. The CDR3 is made up of 15 amino acids. Trimming took off 0 bases at V and 4 bases at J, with 12 bases between the two ends.

In this sample, this clone turned up a few times. The V gene is TRBV15, the J gene TRBJ1-5; 10 nucleotides match TRBD1. The V segment lost 5 bases and the J segment 6 bases; nucleotides outside the gene matches: 7. The CDR3 has 15 amino acids. The germline CDR1 and CDR2 sequences are LNHNV and YYDKDF (reference sequence). The CDR3 nucleotides are TGTGCCACCAGCGGAGGGACAGGGGCGGGTCAGCCCCAGCATTTT. Protein sequence: CATSGGTGAGQPQHF. Using reference TRBV15 and TRBJ1-5 for the parts outside the CDR3, the full variable domain is DAMVIQNPRYQVTQFGKPVTLSCSQTLNHNVMYWYQQKSSQAPKLLFHYYDKDFNNEADTPDNFQSRRPNTSFCFLDIRSPGLGDTAMYLCATSGGTGAGQPQHFGDGTRLSIL.

The chain uses TRBV28 and TRBJ2-5, with 8 bases lining up with TRBD1. The CDR3 totals 16 residues. Germline V gene data show CDR1 as MDHEN and CDR2 as SYDVKM. V shed 2 bases, J shed 5 bases, and the junction held 10 bases outside the gene matches. The CDR3 DNA reads TGTGCCAGCAGTTTACCCCCAGGGACAGGAGGGGAGACCCAGTACTTC. It encodes CASSLPPGTGGETQYF.